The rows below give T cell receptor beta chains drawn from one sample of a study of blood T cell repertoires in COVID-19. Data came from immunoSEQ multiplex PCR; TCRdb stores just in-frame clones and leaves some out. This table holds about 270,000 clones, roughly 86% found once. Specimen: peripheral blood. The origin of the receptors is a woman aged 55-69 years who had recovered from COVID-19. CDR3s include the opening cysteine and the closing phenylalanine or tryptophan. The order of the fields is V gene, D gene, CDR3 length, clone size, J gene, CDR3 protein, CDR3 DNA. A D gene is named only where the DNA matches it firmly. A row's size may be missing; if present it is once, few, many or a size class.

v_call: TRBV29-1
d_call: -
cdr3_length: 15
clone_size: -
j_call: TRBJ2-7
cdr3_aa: CSVERAGGFGNEQYF
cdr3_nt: TGCAGCGTTGAAAGGGCCGGAGGGTTTGGGAACGAGCAGTACTTC

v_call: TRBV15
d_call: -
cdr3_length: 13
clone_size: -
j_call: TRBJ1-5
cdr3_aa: CATSRDQGQPQHF
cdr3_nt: TGTGCCACCAGCAGAGATCAGGGTCAGCCCCAGCATTTT

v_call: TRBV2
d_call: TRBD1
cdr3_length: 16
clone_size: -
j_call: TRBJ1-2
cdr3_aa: CASSGGRQGKGYGYTF
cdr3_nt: TGTGCCAGCAGTGGGGGCCGACAGGGAAAAGGGTATGGCTACACCTTC

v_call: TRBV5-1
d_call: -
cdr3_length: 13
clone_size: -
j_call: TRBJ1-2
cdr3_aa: CASSLAASYGYTF
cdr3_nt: TGCGCCAGCAGCTTGGCTGCGAGCTATGGCTACACCTTC

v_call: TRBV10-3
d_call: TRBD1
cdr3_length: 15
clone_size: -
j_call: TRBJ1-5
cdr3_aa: CAIAAGTGLNQPQHF
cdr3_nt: TGTGCCATCGCGGCCGGGACAGGCCTTAATCAGCCCCAGCATTTT

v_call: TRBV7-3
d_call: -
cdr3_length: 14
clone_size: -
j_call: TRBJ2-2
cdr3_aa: CASSLVSGPGELFF
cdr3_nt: TGTGCCAGCAGCTTAGTAAGCGGCCCCGGGGAGCTGTTTTTT

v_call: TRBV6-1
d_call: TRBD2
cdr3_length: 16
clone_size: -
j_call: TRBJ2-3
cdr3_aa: CASSDLLAGYTDTQYF
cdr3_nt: TGTGCCAGCAGTGACCTACTAGCGGGGTACACAGATACGCAGTATTTT

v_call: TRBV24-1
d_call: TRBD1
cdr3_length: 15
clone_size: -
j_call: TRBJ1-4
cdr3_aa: CATSDPGQAGEKLFF
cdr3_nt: TGTGCCACCAGTGATCCCGGACAGGCGGGTGAAAAACTGTTTTTT

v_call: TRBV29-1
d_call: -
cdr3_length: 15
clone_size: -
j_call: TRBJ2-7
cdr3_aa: CSVEGSRGRSYEQYF
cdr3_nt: TGCAGCGTTGAGGGGAGCAGGGGTCGGTCCTACGAGCAGTACTTC

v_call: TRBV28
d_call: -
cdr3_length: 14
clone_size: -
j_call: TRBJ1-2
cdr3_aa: CASSFSVARYGYTF
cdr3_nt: TGTGCCAGCAGTTTTTCTGTGGCCCGCTATGGCTACACCTTC

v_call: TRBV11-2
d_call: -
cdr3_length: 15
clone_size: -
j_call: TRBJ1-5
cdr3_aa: CASSLSGVRGQPQHF
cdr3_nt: TGTGCCAGCAGCTTATCTGGGGTCAGGGGACAGCCCCAGCATTTT

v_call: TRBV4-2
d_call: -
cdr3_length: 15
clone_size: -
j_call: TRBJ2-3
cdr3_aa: CASSQEVPEVDTQYF
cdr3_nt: TGTGCCAGCAGCCAAGAAGTACCAGAGGTGGATACGCAGTATTTT

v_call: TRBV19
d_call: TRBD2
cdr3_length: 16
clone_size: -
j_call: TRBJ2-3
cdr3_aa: CASSPPTSGSGDTQYF
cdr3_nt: TGTGCCAGTAGTCCCCCGACTAGCGGGTCAGGGGATACGCAGTATTTT

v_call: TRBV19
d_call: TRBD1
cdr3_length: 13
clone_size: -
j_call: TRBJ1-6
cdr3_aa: CASSVGGYSPLHF
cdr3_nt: TGTGCCAGTAGTGTAGGGGGCTATTCACCCCTCCACTTT

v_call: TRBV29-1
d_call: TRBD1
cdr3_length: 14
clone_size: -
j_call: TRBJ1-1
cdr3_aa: CSVHPQGRNTEAFF
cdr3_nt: TGCAGCGTTCACCCACAGGGGAGGAACACTGAAGCTTTCTTT

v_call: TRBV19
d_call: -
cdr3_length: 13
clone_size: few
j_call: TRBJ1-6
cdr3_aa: CASSIGRDSPLHF
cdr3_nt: TGTGCCAGTAGTATAGGGAGAGATTCACCCCTCCACTTT

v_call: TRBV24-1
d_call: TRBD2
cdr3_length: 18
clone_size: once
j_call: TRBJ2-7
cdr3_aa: CATASGGSTSGSSYEQYF
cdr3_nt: TGTGCCACCGCCTCCGGAGGGTCCACTAGCGGGAGCTCCTACGAGCAGTACTTC

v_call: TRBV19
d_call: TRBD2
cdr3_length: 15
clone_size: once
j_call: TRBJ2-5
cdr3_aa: CASSIGGRGWETQYF
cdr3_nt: TGTGCCAGTAGTATAGGGGGGAGGGGCTGGGAGACCCAGTACTTC

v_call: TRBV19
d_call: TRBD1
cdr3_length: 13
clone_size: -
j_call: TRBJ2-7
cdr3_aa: CASSRQGTYEQYF
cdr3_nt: TGTGCCAGTAGTAGACAGGGGACCTACGAGCAGTACTTC

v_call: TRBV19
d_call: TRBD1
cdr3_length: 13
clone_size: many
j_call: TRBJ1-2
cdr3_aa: CASGTAYNYGYTF
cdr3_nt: TGTGCCAGTGGGACAGCGTACAACTATGGCTACACCTTC

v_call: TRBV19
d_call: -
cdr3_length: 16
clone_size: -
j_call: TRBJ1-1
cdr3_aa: CASSILSGVPNTEAFF
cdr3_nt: TGTGCCAGTAGTATTCTCTCGGGGGTCCCGAACACTGAAGCTTTCTTT

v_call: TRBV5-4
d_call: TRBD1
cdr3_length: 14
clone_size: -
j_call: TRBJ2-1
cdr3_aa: CASSPGTGDNEQFF
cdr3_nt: TGTGCCAGCAGCCCCGGGACAGGGGACAATGAGCAGTTCTTC

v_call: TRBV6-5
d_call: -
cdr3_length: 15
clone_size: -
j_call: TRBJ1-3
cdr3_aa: CASSYSGVSGNTIYF
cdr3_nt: TGTGCCAGCAGTTACTCGGGAGTCTCTGGAAACACCATATATTTT

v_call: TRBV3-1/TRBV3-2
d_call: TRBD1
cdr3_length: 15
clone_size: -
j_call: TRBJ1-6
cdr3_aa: CASSPSRDRTSPLHF
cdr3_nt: TGTGCCAGCAGCCCTAGCCGGGACAGAACTTCACCCCTCCACTTT

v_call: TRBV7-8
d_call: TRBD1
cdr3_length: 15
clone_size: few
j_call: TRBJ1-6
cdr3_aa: CASSNPGGEDSPLHF
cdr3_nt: TGTGCCAGCAGCAACCCAGGGGGCGAGGATTCACCCCTCCACTTT

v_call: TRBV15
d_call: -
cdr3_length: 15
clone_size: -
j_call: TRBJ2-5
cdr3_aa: CATSRAVRVWETQYF
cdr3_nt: TGTGCCACCAGCAGAGCGGTCAGGGTTTGGGAGACCCAGTACTTC

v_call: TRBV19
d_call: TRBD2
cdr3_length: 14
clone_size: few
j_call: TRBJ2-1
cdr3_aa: CASGAGVSYNEQFF
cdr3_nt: TGTGCCAGTGGAGCGGGGGTGTCCTACAATGAGCAGTTCTTC

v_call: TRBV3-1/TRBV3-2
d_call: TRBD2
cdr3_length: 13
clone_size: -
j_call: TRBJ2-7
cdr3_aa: CASSQARGAEQYF
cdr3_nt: TGTGCCAGCAGCCAAGCGCGGGGGGCCGAGCAGTACTTC

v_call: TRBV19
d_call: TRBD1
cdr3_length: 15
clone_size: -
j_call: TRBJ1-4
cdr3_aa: CASSTTGATNEKLFF
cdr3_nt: TGTGCCAGTAGCACCACAGGGGCAACTAATGAAAAACTGTTTTTT

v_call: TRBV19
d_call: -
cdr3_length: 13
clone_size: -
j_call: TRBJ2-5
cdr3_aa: CATTTGSQETQYF
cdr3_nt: TGTGCCACAACTACAGGGTCCCAAGAGACCCAGTACTTC

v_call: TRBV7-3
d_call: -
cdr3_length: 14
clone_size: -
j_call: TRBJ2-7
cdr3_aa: CASSLGGRGYEQYF
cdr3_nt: TGTGCCAGCAGCTTAGGGGGGAGAGGCTACGAGCAGTACTTC

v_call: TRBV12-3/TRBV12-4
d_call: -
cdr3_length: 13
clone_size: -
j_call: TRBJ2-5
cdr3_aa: CASSFTSPETQYF
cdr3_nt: TGTGCCAGCAGTTTTACTAGTCCGGAGACCCAGTACTTC

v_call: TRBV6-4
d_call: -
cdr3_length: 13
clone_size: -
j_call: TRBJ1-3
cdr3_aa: CASSESPGNTIYF
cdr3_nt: TGTGCCAGCAGTGAATCTCCTGGAAACACCATATATTTT

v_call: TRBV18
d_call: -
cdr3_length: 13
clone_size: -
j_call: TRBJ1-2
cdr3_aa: CASSPSGNYGYTF
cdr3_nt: TGTGCCAGCTCACCATCAGGGAACTATGGCTACACCTTC

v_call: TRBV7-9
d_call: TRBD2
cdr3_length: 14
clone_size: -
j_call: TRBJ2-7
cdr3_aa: CASSLLAGLSEQYF
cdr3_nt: TGTGCCAGCAGCTTACTAGCGGGGCTTTCCGAGCAGTACTTC

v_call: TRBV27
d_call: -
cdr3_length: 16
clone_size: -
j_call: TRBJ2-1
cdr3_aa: CASSLSGAGYYNEQFF
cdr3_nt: TGTGCCAGCAGTTTATCGGGGGCCGGTTATTACAATGAGCAGTTCTTC

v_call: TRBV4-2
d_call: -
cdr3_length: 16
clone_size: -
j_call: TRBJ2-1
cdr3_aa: CASSQEFSSRENEQFF
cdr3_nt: TGTGCCAGCAGCCAAGAGTTCTCCTCCCGGGAGAATGAGCAGTTCTTC

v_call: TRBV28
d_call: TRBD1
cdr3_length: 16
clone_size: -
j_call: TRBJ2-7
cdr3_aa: CASSRQGWQGLYEQYF
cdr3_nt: TGTGCCAGCAGTCGACAGGGGTGGCAGGGTCTCTACGAGCAGTACTTC

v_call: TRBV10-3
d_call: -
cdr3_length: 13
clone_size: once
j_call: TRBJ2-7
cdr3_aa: CAISESSSYEQYF
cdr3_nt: TGTGCCATCAGTGAGTCGTCCAGTTACGAGCAGTACTTC

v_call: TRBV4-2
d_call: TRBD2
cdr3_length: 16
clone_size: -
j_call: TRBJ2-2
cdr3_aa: CASSQDSGAANGELFF
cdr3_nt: TGTGCCAGCAGCCAAGATAGCGGGGCAGCCAACGGGGAGCTGTTTTTT